This T cell receptor (beta chain) was recorded in a study of shared clonotypes between healthy human individuals. About the study: Donors were a couple of women and a few men aged 18 to 49. Donors had three CD4 naive, three CD4 memory, two CD8 naive and one CD8 memory plate apiece.

The trim removed 3 bases at V and 2 bases at J, leaving 11 bases unmatched. This CDR3 is 17 amino acids long. CDR1 and CDR2 from the germline V gene are SGDLS and YYNGEE. The authors ran the assay at deep level. The method was immunoSEQ multiplex PCR; TCRdb's version includes in-frame clones alone and lacks a portion of them. The sample includes about 2.2 million clones, 93% of them seen just once. CD8 cells classed as naive were CD45RO-negative and positively selected for CCR7, excluding terminally differentiated effector memory CD45RA+ cells. Every one of the donors was a Caucasian adult that lived in Nashville, Tennessee.

The sample was naive CD8+ T cells from PBMCs. The chain uses TRBV9 and TRBJ2-3, with TRBD2 matching over 8 bases. The TCR was taken from a man between 18 and 35 years old in good health. Some clones in this sample may be carry-over from other donors' samples. The CDR3 protein is CASSGSGSQTVTDTQYF. DNA of the CDR3: TGTGCCAGCAGCGGGAGCGGGAGTCAGACTGTCACAGATACGCAGTATTTT.